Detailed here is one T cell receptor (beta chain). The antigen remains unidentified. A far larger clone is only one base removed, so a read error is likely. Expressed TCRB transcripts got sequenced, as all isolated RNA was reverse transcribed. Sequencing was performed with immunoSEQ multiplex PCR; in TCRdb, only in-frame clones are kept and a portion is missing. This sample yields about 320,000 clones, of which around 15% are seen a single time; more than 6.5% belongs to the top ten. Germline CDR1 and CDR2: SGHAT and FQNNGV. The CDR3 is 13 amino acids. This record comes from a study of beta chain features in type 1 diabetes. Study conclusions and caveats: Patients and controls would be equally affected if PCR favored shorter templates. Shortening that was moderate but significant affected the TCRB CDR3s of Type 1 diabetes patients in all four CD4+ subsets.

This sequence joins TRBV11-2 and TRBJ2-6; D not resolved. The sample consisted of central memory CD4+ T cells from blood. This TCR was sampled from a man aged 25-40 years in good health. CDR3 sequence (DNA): TGTGCCAGCTGCTTAGTTGGGGCCAACGTCCTGACTTTC. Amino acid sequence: CASCLVGANVLTF.